A selection of T cell receptor beta chains follows, all from one sample in a study of shared clonotypes between healthy human individuals. Clones were read by immunoSEQ multiplex PCR, and TCRdb kept only the in-frame ones, dropping some. The top ten hold around 0.4% of the sample, which has roughly 2.2 million clones, less than 95% seen once. Sequenced material: naive CD4+ T cells from PBMCs. These receptors came from a man between 18 and 29 years old in good health. Some clones in this sample may be carry-over from other donors' samples. Both conserved end residues are part of each CDR3. The order of the fields is V gene, J gene, D gene, clone size, CDR3 protein, CDR3 DNA. D genes are given only for firm matches. For some rows the clone size is stated as once, few or many, or as a class when expanded; others skip it.

V: TRBV29-1; J: TRBJ1-1; D: NA; size: NA; CDR3: CSVEAGVGPSGTFF; DNA: TGCAGCGTTGAAGCAGGGGTTGGTCCCTCCGGGACTTTCTTT
V: TRBV7-2; J: TRBJ1-1; D: NA; size: once; CDR3: CASSPTVGFGTEAFF; DNA: TGTGCCAGCAGCCCGACCGTAGGCTTCGGCACTGAAGCTTTCTTT
V: TRBV11-3; J: TRBJ2-6; D: NA; size: NA; CDR3: CASSLGEGDNVLTF; DNA: TGTGCCAGCAGCTTAGGTGAGGGGGACAACGTCCTGACTTTC
V: TRBV10-3; J: TRBJ1-1; D: TRBD1; size: NA; CDR3: CAISRTGANTEAFF; DNA: TGTGCCATCAGTCGGACAGGAGCGAACACTGAAGCTTTCTTT
V: TRBV7-2; J: TRBJ2-7; D: TRBD2; size: NA; CDR3: CASSATSGSSYEQYF; DNA: TGTGCCAGCAGCGCTACTAGCGGGAGCTCCTACGAGCAGTACTTC
V: TRBV5-6; J: TRBJ1-5; D: TRBD1; size: NA; CDR3: CASSPTTGRGDQPQHF; DNA: TGTGCCAGCAGCCCGACGACAGGGAGAGGAGATCAGCCCCAGCATTTT
V: TRBV21-1; J: TRBJ2-7; D: NA; size: NA; CDR3: CASSNRRTGGLCRNEQYF; DNA: TGTGCCAGCAGCAATCGGAGGACAGGGGGACTATGCCGGAACGAGCAGTACTTC
V: TRBV19; J: TRBJ1-1; D: NA; size: NA; CDR3: CASSTQGGIGLSAFF; DNA: TGTGCCAGTAGTACCCAGGGTGGTATCGGGTTGTCGGCTTTCTTT
V: TRBV29-1; J: TRBJ2-7; D: NA; size: NA; CDR3: CSVVWVFGPSYEQYF; DNA: TGCAGCGTTGTATGGGTTTTTGGCCCGTCCTACGAGCAGTACTTC
V: TRBV6-5; J: TRBJ1-5; D: NA; size: NA; CDR3: CASSPRENQPQHF; DNA: TGTGCCAGCAGTCCGCGAGAAAATCAGCCCCAGCATTTT
V: TRBV7-9; J: TRBJ2-1; D: NA; size: NA; CDR3: CASSLSGSVPLNEQFF; DNA: TGTGCCAGCAGCTTATCGGGTAGCGTTCCCCTCAATGAGCAGTTCTTC
V: TRBV5-1; J: TRBJ2-1; D: NA; size: NA; CDR3: CASSLSLNYEQFF; DNA: TGCGCCAGCAGCTTGAGTTTGAACTATGAGCAGTTCTTC
V: TRBV7-2; J: TRBJ1-2; D: NA; size: few; CDR3: CASSFFGDLNYGYTF; DNA: TGTGCCAGCAGCTTTTTCGGGGACCTTAACTATGGCTACACCTTC
V: TRBV29-1; J: TRBJ1-2; D: TRBD1; size: NA; CDR3: CSGRQGSSYGYTF; DNA: TGCAGCGGTAGACAGGGGTCCTCCTATGGCTACACCTTC
V: TRBV30; J: TRBJ1-1; D: TRBD1; size: NA; CDR3: CAWNWETRTGRRTEAFF; DNA: TGTGCCTGGAACTGGGAAACCCGGACAGGGCGGAGGACTGAAGCTTTCTTT
V: TRBV11-2; J: TRBJ2-5; D: NA; size: NA; CDR3: CASSLEGLGETQYF; DNA: TGTGCCAGCAGCTTAGAGGGTCTCGGGGAGACCCAGTACTTC
V: TRBV5-6; J: TRBJ1-4; D: TRBD1; size: NA; CDR3: CASSLRQGDEKLFF; DNA: TGTGCCAGCAGCTTGCGTCAGGGGGATGAAAAACTGTTTTTT
V: TRBV9; J: TRBJ2-7; D: TRBD2; size: NA; CDR3: CASSADLAGDSEQYF; DNA: TGTGCCAGCAGCGCCGACCTAGCGGGAGATTCCGAGCAGTACTTC
V: TRBV28; J: TRBJ1-1; D: NA; size: few; CDR3: CASSSPMGQNTEAFF; DNA: TGTGCCAGCAGTTCCCCCATGGGGCAAAACACTGAAGCTTTCTTT
V: TRBV4-1; J: TRBJ2-3; D: NA; size: once; CDR3: CASSQYHTDTQYF; DNA: TGCGCCAGCAGCCAATATCACACAGATACGCAGTATTTT
V: TRBV7-9; J: TRBJ1-1; D: TRBD1; size: NA; CDR3: CASSLAQGQGGTEAFF; DNA: TGTGCCAGCAGCTTAGCGCAAGGGCAGGGGGGCACTGAAGCTTTCTTT
V: TRBV23-1; J: TRBJ2-7; D: NA; size: NA; CDR3: CATCLVRGWQYEQYF; DNA: TGCGCCACCTGTCTAGTCCGGGGGTGGCAATACGAGCAGTACTTC
V: TRBV7-2; J: TRBJ2-1; D: NA; size: NA; CDR3: CASSFPGAYNEQFF; DNA: TGTGCCAGCAGCTTCCCGGGGGCCTACAATGAGCAGTTCTTC
V: TRBV14; J: TRBJ1-1; D: TRBD1; size: NA; CDR3: CASSQTRGTEAFF; DNA: TGTGCCAGCAGCCAAACCAGGGGGACTGAAGCTTTCTTT
V: TRBV5-1; J: TRBJ1-5; D: NA; size: few; CDR3: CASSVQADQPQHF; DNA: TGCGCCAGCAGCGTTCAGGCCGATCAGCCCCAGCATTTT
V: TRBV6-6; J: TRBJ1-3; D: TRBD1; size: NA; CDR3: CASSRQGGTGNTIYF; DNA: TGTGCCAGCAGTCGCCAGGGGGGAACAGGAAACACCATATATTTT
V: TRBV11-3; J: TRBJ2-7; D: TRBD2; size: once; CDR3: CASSLSGTTYEQYF; DNA: TGTGCCAGCAGCTTATCAGGGACTACCTACGAGCAGTACTTC
V: TRBV6-1; J: TRBJ2-1; D: TRBD2; size: NA; CDR3: CASGREGGNEQFF; DNA: TGTGCCAGCGGGCGGGAGGGGGGCAATGAGCAGTTCTTC
V: TRBV7-6; J: TRBJ2-7; D: NA; size: NA; CDR3: CASSFYGSGSGEQYF; DNA: TGTGCCAGCAGCTTCTACGGGTCAGGGTCAGGCGAGCAGTACTTC
V: TRBV6-1; J: TRBJ1-2; D: NA; size: NA; CDR3: CASCRTADHYGYTF; DNA: TGTGCCAGCTGTAGGACGGCAGATCATTATGGCTACACCTTC
V: TRBV30; J: TRBJ2-3; D: NA; size: NA; CDR3: CAWSVGLGTDTQYF; DNA: TGTGCCTGGAGTGTTGGGCTCGGCACAGATACGCAGTATTTT
V: TRBV2; J: TRBJ2-5; D: NA; size: NA; CDR3: CASSNQETQYF; DNA: TGTGCCAGCTCGAATCAAGAGACCCAGTACTTC
V: TRBV5-1; J: TRBJ2-7; D: NA; size: once; CDR3: CASSLEFWGLHEQYF; DNA: TGCGCCAGCAGCTTGGAGTTTTGGGGTCTCCACGAGCAGTACTTC
V: TRBV19; J: TRBJ2-2; D: NA; size: few; CDR3: CASSKGNQVIPGELFF; DNA: TGTGCCAGTAGTAAGGGGAACCAGGTTATTCCTGGGGAGCTGTTTTTT
V: TRBV7-2; J: TRBJ2-1; D: TRBD2; size: NA; CDR3: CASSPHGTSGRNEQFF; DNA: TGTGCCAGCAGCCCCCACGGGACTAGCGGGAGGAATGAGCAGTTCTTC
V: TRBV10-3; J: TRBJ2-3; D: NA; size: NA; CDR3: CAIGQTGDTSTDTQYF; DNA: TGTGCCATCGGACAGACAGGCGACACTAGCACAGATACGCAGTATTTT
V: TRBV5-8; J: TRBJ1-2; D: NA; size: NA; CDR3: CASSFLKANYGYTF; DNA: TGTGCCAGCAGCTTCCTCAAAGCTAACTATGGCTACACCTTC
V: TRBV2; J: TRBJ2-7; D: NA; size: NA; CDR3: CASSGAGAYYEQYF; DNA: TGTGCCAGCAGTGGAGCGGGTGCCTACTACGAGCAGTACTTC
V: TRBV5-1; J: TRBJ2-7; D: TRBD2; size: once; CDR3: CASRIGLAEPDYYEQYF; DNA: TGCGCCAGCAGAATAGGACTAGCGGAACCGGATTATTACGAGCAGTACTTC
V: TRBV5-5; J: TRBJ2-4; D: NA; size: NA; CDR3: CASSYQRNPPMNIQYF; DNA: TGTGCCAGCAGCTATCAACGAAACCCCCCAATGAACATTCAGTACTTC
V: TRBV5-1; J: TRBJ1-3; D: NA; size: NA; CDR3: CASSQDSGNTIYF; DNA: TGCGCCAGCAGCCAGGACAGTGGAAACACCATATATTTT
V: TRBV28; J: TRBJ2-7; D: NA; size: NA; CDR3: CASSWQAPGEQYF; DNA: TGTGCCAGCAGTTGGCAGGCTCCTGGCGAGCAGTACTTC
V: TRBV27; J: TRBJ2-1; D: TRBD1; size: once; CDR3: CASSPGQVYNEQFF; DNA: TGTGCCAGCAGTCCCGGACAGGTTTACAATGAGCAGTTCTTC
V: TRBV5-1; J: TRBJ2-3; D: NA; size: NA; CDR3: CASSLGARESGDTQYF; DNA: TGCGCCAGCAGCTTGGGGGCCCGGGAGTCGGGAGATACGCAGTATTTT
V: TRBV5-1; J: TRBJ2-1; D: NA; size: NA; CDR3: CASSLSPESDEQFF; DNA: TGCGCCAGCAGCTTGAGTCCCGAGTCCGATGAGCAGTTCTTC
V: TRBV7-9; J: TRBJ2-7; D: TRBD2; size: NA; CDR3: CASSLVRGDREQYF; DNA: TGTGCCAGCAGCTTAGTTCGGGGGGATCGGGAGCAGTACTTC
V: TRBV5-1; J: TRBJ2-2; D: TRBD2; size: NA; CDR3: CASSFGLAGITGELFF; DNA: TGCGCCAGCAGCTTCGGACTAGCGGGAATCACCGGGGAGCTGTTTTTT
V: TRBV5-1; J: TRBJ2-5; D: NA; size: NA; CDR3: CASTQTGDVAAQYF; DNA: TGCGCCAGCACCCAGACAGGTGACGTCGCGGCCCAGTACTTC
V: TRBV28; J: TRBJ1-2; D: NA; size: few; CDR3: CASSLGSYGYTF; DNA: TGTGCCAGCAGTTTGGGCAGCTATGGCTACACCTTC
V: TRBV30; J: TRBJ1-4; D: TRBD1; size: NA; CDR3: CAWSPTGYEKLFF; DNA: TGTGCCTGGAGCCCGACAGGGTACGAAAAACTGTTTTTT
V: TRBV28; J: TRBJ1-2; D: TRBD1; size: NA; CDR3: CASSSTGAATNYGYTF; DNA: TGTGCCAGCAGTTCGACAGGGGCCGCGACTAACTATGGCTACACCTTC
V: TRBV2; J: TRBJ2-7; D: TRBD2; size: NA; CDR3: CASEREGQYEQYF; DNA: TGTGCCAGCGAGCGGGAGGGCCAGTACGAGCAGTACTTC
V: TRBV9; J: TRBJ2-5; D: NA; size: NA; CDR3: CASSGPSGRAFQETQYF; DNA: TGTGCCAGCAGCGGACCTTCGGGACGAGCATTCCAAGAGACCCAGTACTTC
V: TRBV2; J: TRBJ1-4; D: NA; size: NA; CDR3: CASARGGAGEKLFF; DNA: TGTGCCAGCGCCAGAGGGGGGGCCGGGGAAAAACTGTTTTTT
V: TRBV28; J: TRBJ1-2; D: TRBD1; size: NA; CDR3: CASTTGTEANYGYTF; DNA: TGTGCCAGCACGACCGGGACAGAAGCTAACTATGGCTACACCTTC
V: TRBV5-4; J: TRBJ2-1; D: NA; size: NA; CDR3: CASSLEVLRDPFF; DNA: TGTGCCAGCAGCTTGGAGGTCCTTCGCGATCCGTTCTTC
V: TRBV5-1; J: TRBJ1-1; D: TRBD1; size: few; CDR3: CASSQGALSTEAFF; DNA: TGCGCCAGCAGCCAGGGGGCGCTGAGCACTGAAGCTTTCTTT
V: TRBV5-4; J: TRBJ2-1; D: TRBD2; size: NA; CDR3: CASSTRLAGGIDEQFF; DNA: TGTGCCAGCAGCACAAGACTAGCGGGAGGGATAGATGAGCAGTTCTTC